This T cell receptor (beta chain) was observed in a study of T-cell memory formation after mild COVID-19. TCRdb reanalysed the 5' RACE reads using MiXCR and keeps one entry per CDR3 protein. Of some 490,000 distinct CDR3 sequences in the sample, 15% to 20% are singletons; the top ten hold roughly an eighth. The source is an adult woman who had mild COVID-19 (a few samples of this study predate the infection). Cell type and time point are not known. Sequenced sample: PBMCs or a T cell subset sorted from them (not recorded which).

The CDR3 bases are TGCGCCAGCAGGGAGCTTCAAGAGACCCAGTACTTC. The encoded protein is CASRELQETQYF. The chain combines TRBV5-1 with TRBJ2-5; D gene uncertain. CDR3 length equals 12 residues. Trimming shortened V by 5 bases and J by 2 bases, and 7 bases separated the two germline ends. Per germline, CDR1 SGHRS and CDR2 YFSETQ.